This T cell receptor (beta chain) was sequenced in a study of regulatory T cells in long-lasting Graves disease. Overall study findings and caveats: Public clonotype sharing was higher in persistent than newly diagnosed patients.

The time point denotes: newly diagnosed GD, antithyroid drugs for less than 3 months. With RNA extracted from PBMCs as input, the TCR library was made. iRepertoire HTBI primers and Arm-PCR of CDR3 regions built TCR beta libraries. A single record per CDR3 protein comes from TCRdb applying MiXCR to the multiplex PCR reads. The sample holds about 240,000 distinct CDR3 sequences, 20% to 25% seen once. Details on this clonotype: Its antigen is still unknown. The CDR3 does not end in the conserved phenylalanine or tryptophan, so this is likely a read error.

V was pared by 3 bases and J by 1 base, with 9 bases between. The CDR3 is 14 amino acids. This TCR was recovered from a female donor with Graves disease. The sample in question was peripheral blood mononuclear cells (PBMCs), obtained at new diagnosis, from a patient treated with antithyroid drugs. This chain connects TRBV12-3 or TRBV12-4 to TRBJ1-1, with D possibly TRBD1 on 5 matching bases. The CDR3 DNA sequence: TGTGCCAGCAGTTTTACTCAGGGGAACACTGAAGCTTTCCTT. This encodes CASSFTQGNTEAFL.